Sequencing of this TCR beta chain was carried out in a study of blood T cell repertoires in COVID-19. TCRdb keeps only in-frame clones here, not all; method: immunoSEQ multiplex PCR. The profile shows under 200,000 clones, roughly 86% of them singletons. The CDR3 is 15 amino acids. The V and J ends lost 0 bases and 0 bases respectively, with 9 bases between them. Per germline, CDR1 SGDLS and CDR2 YYNGEE. About this clone itself: This sample includes further DNA sequences coding for the same CDR3.

Sequenced: peripheral blood. The chain combines TRBV9 with TRBJ1-1, with D perhaps matching TRBD1 (6 bases). This sequence originates from an older man with acute or convalescent COVID-19. CDR3 loop: CASSVDQGMNTEAFF. The CDR3 DNA reads as TGTGCCAGCAGCGTAGACCAGGGGATGAACACTGAAGCTTTCTTT.